This T cell receptor (beta chain) was sequenced during a study of blood T cell repertoires in COVID-19. V was cut by 4 bases and J by 6 bases, with 9 bases left in between. There are 11 residues in the CDR3. Germline-derived CDR1 and CDR2 are DFQATT and SNEGSKA (reference sequence). Original analysis: Amplification with reference gene primers provided the estimates of nucleated cell counts. Assay: immunoSEQ multiplex PCR; the TCRdb copy retains only in-frame clones and omits some. For V, J and clone size, that table is used; D and trimming come from the DNA. The sample gives around 380,000 clones, more than 65% of which show up once; 0.85% to 1.2% is in the top ten.

V usage is TRBV20-1 and J usage is TRBJ1-1; TRBD1 might be the D (5 bases). This sequence was found in a human donor with acute or convalescent COVID-19. The donor label of this sample is uncertain. Specimen: peripheral blood. The CDR3 loop reads CSATQGSEAFF. As DNA, the CDR3 is TGCAGTGCTACCCAGGGATCTGAAGCTTTCTTT.